The source of this TCR beta chain is a study of blood T cell repertoires in COVID-19. About the research overall: Donors in the United States, Italy and Spain gave samples during acute or convalescent COVID-19. T cells, B-cell-depleted T cells, or PBMCs provided the cDNA or gDNA that served as material.

Authors' methods: How many nucleated cells were present was estimated from reference gene primer amplification. The data were produced by immunoSEQ multiplex PCR, yet TCRdb's version contains in-frame clones alone and is incomplete. V and J calls and clone size are given by that table; D and trimming were obtained from the DNA. The repertoire holds over 30,000 clones, with 83% as singletons. Looked up from germline, CDR1 is SGHDT and CDR2 is YYEEEE. The CDR3 runs 16 residues. The V gene end was trimmed by 3 bases and the J gene end by 3 bases; junction bases not matched to a gene: 5. Sample: peripheral blood. This TCR came from a man aged 50-60 years with acute or convalescent COVID-19. The chain carries TRBV5-6 and TRBJ2-7, with 14 bases identical to TRBD2. Written as DNA, the CDR3 is TGTGCCAGCAGCTCGACTAGCGGGGGGGCCGTCTACGAGCAGTACTTC. Its translation is CASSSTSGGAVYEQYF.